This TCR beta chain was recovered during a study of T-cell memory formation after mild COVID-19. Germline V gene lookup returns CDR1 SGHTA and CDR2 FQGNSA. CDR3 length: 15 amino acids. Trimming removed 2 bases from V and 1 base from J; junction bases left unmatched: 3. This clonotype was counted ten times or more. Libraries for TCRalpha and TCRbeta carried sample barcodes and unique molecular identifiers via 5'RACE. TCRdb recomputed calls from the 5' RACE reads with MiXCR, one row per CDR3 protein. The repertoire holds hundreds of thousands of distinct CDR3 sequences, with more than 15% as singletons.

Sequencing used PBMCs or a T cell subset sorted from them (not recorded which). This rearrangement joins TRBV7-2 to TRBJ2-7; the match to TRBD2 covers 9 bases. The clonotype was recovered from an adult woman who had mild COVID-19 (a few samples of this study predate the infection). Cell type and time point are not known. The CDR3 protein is CASSLRLAGSYEQYF. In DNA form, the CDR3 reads TGTGCCAGCAGCTTACGCCTAGCGGGGTCCTACGAGCAGTACTTC.